This record concerns one T cell receptor (beta chain) sequence. This entry belongs to a study of blood T cell repertoires in COVID-19. Whole-study context: COVID-19 samples collected from the United States, Italy and Spain covered acute and convalescent phases.

Repertoires were generated with immunoSEQ multiplex PCR, while TCRdb's copy carries only in-frame clones and drops some. This sample has 200,000 to 250,000 clones; about nine tenths occur once, and the top ten carry over 0.8%. The CDR3 has 15 amino acids. CDR1 and CDR2 from the germline V gene are MNHNY and SVGAGI (reference sequence). V lost 7 bases, J lost 5 bases, and 10 bases stayed unmatched. The chain carries TRBV6-6 and TRBJ2-2; TRBD1 agrees at 7 bases. The sequenced sample consisted of peripheral blood. The receptor was derived from a young man with COVID-19, enrolled during active disease. Here the CDR3 reads CASTQRGRGTGELFF. The CDR3 bases are TGTGCCAGCACCCAGAGGGGGCGCGGAACCGGGGAGCTGTTTTTT.